Presented here are 3 T cell receptor beta chains from one specimen sequenced in a study of blood T cell repertoires in COVID-19. Measured with immunoSEQ multiplex PCR; TCRdb has only the in-frame clones, and not every one. Of over 150,000 clones detected, approximately 90% appear once; the ten largest clones hold around 13%. Sequenced material: peripheral blood. The receptors were sampled from a woman aged 70-85 years with COVID-19, enrolled during active disease.

The chain couples TRBV11-2 to TRBJ2-7; 9 bases are shared with TRBD2. Germline V gives CDR1 SGHAT, CDR2 FQNNGV. Trimming at V came to 0 bases and at J to 5 bases, leaving 5 bases not matched to a gene. The CDR3 is made up of 15 amino acids. CDR3 nucleotides: TGTGCCAGCAGCTTAGATTTGGGACTAGCTCACGAGCAGTACTTC. This gives the protein CASSLDLGLAHEQYF.

This chain links TRBV5-6 with TRBJ2-1; TRBD1 might be the D (6 bases). The CDR3 is 13 residues long. The ends were cut back, 2 bases at V and 8 bases at J, with 11 bases in the middle. The germline CDR1 and CDR2 sequences are SGHDT and YYEEEE. DNA of the CDR3: TGTGCCAGCAGCTTAAACAGGGTTGATGAGCAGTTCTTC. Encoded protein: CASSLNRVDEQFF.

This chain links TRBV9 with TRBJ2-2, with D maybe TRBD2 (5 bases). Deletions cut 3 bases from V and 5 bases from J, with 17 bases between. This CDR3 has 16 amino acids. Germline CDR1 SGDLS, CDR2 YYNGEE. The CDR3 loop is CASSATTIARTGELFF. In DNA, the CDR3 is TGTGCCAGCAGCGCAACGACTATAGCGAGGACCGGGGAGCTGTTTTTT.